The next 25 T cell receptor beta chains were all read from a single sample in a study of monozygotic twins with inflammatory bowel disease. TCRdb reprocessed the 5' RACE reads and stores each CDR3 protein as one record, lacking DNA. The sample shows 200,000 to 250,000 distinct CDR3 sequences, and 7.5% to 9.5% sits with its ten largest clones. The specimen was blood. The receptors were gathered from a human donor with ulcerative colitis or Crohn's disease, or a healthy co-twin of an affected twin (not recorded which).

The chain is built from TRBV7-2 and TRBJ2-3; TCRdb proposes TRBD2, but this gene call is untestable without DNA. Germline lookup yields CDR1 SGHTA and CDR2 FQGNSA. This CDR3 has 17 amino acids. The CDR3 loop is CASSRRLSGGASDTQYF.

The chain carries TRBV6-5 and TRBJ2-1. The CDR3 has 12 residues. Germline CDR1 is MNHEY and CDR2 is SVGAGI. The CDR3 region is CASSYSRGEQFF.

The chain joins TRBV5-1 to TRBJ2-7. Germline CDR1 and CDR2: SGHRS and YFSETQ. This CDR3 region has 11 residues. The CDR3: CASSLGQSQYF.

The chain couples TRBV5-4 to TRBJ1-1. The CDR3 is 13 amino acids. Germline assignment: CDR1 SGHNT and CDR2 YYREEE (reference sequence). The CDR3 region is CASSLTATTEAFF.

The V gene is TRBV11-2, the J gene TRBJ2-3; TCRdb selects TRBD1, and the lack of DNA leaves this call unchecked. The germline gives CDR1 SGHAT, CDR2 FQNNGV. The length of the CDR3 is 15 residues. The CDR3 loop reads CASSRPGGASDTQYF.

The chain has TRBV20-1 and TRBJ1-4; TCRdb's D call of TRBD1 is untestable without DNA. The germline V gene has CDR1 DFQATT and CDR2 SNEGSKA (reference sequence). The CDR3 totals 14 residues. The CDR3 loop is CSARRGQGNEKLFF.

The chain links TRBV2 to TRBJ2-2. The CDR3 is 16 amino acids. CDR1 is SNHLY and CDR2 is FYNNEI in the germline V gene. CDR3 loop: CASSVHSTANTGELFF. The full variable domain, its missing parts supplied by reference TRBV2 and TRBJ2-2, is EPEVTQTPSHQVTQMGQEVILRCVPISNHLYFYWYRQILGQKVEFLVSFYNNEISEKSEIFDDQFSVERPDGSNFTLKIRSTKLEDSAMYFCASSVHSTANTGELFFGEGSRLTVL.

This chain links TRBV7-9 with TRBJ1-6. Looked up from germline, CDR1 is SEHNR and CDR2 is FQNEAQ (reference sequence). CDR3 size: 16 residues. CDR3 residues: CASSFSTAAYNSPLHF.

This chain links TRBV27 with TRBJ1-1. Germline CDR1 MNHEY, CDR2 SMNVEV (reference sequence). CDR3 length equals 15 residues. The CDR3 reads CASSLGSRANTEAFF.

The J gene is TRBJ2-2, the V gene TRBV2; TCRdb selects TRBD1, and the lack of DNA leaves this call unchecked. CDR1 is SNHLY, CDR2 FYNNEI, per germline. The CDR3 is made up of 15 amino acids. This CDR3 reads CASGETGANTGELFF.

This rearrangement joins TRBV5-1 to TRBJ1-6; TCRdb indicates TRBD1, and absent DNA this call remains unverified. The CDR3 spans 13 residues. Germline CDR1 and CDR2: SGHRS and YFSETQ. The chain's CDR3 is CASSLEGVSPLHF.

The J gene is TRBJ2-1, the V gene TRBV11-2; TCRdb picks TRBD2, but there is no DNA to check that call. The CDR3 contains 15 residues. Germline CDR1 SGHAT, CDR2 FQNNGV. CDR3 amino acids: CASSSGLAPYNEQFF. The whole variable domain, remainder taken from reference TRBV11-2 and TRBJ2-1, is EAGVAQSPRYKIIEKRQSVAFWCNPISGHATLYWYQQILGQGPKLLIQFQNNGVVDDSQLPKDRFSAERLKGVDSTLKIQPAKLEDSAVYLCASSSGLAPYNEQFFGPGTRLTVL.

The rearrangement uses TRBV4-1 and TRBJ2-2; TCRdb proposes TRBD2, but this gene call is untestable without DNA. This CDR3 spans 14 amino acids. Germline V lookup: CDR1 MGHRA, CDR2 YSYEKL. The CDR3 loop is CASSHAGPTGELFF.

V gene TRBV5-6 combines with J gene TRBJ2-5; TCRdb reports TRBD1, a call that lacks DNA to check it against. CDR3 length: 15 amino acids. CDR1 and CDR2 (germline): SGHDT, YYEEEE. Here the CDR3 reads CASSSVTEYQETQYF.

The genes are TRBV12-3 or TRBV12-4 and TRBJ2-1. This CDR3 region has 15 residues. The CDR3 here is CASSLRGSSYNEQFF.

The V gene is TRBV2, the J gene TRBJ2-7; the TRBD1 assignment by TCRdb is unverifiable without DNA. This CDR3 region has 14 residues. Germline V gene lookup returns CDR1 SNHLY and CDR2 FYNNEI. The CDR3 sequence is CASMVPINNYEQYF.

This sequence joins TRBV15 and TRBJ2-3. Germline-derived CDR1 and CDR2 are LNHNV and YYDKDF (reference sequence). The length of the CDR3 is 17 residues. CDR3 sequence reads: CATSRDRRETTTDTQYF. Full variable domain (outside the CDR3, taken from reference TRBV15 and TRBJ2-3): DAMVIQNPRYQVTQFGKPVTLSCSQTLNHNVMYWYQQKSSQAPKLLFHYYDKDFNNEADTPDNFQSRRPNTSFCFLDIRSPGLGDTAMYLCATSRDRRETTTDTQYFGPGTRLTVL.

The rearrangement links TRBV12-3 or TRBV12-4 to TRBJ1-5. This CDR3 is built from 15 residues. The CDR3 reads CASSFGTAGKWPQHF.

V usage is TRBV4-1 and J usage is TRBJ2-1; TCRdb names TRBD2, which stays unverified in the absence of DNA. The CDR3 has 17 residues. The germline gives CDR1 MGHRA, CDR2 YSYEKL. The CDR3 loop is CASSLGASGGSNNEQFF.

The rearrangement uses TRBV2 and TRBJ2-1; without DNA, the TCRdb call of TRBD2 cannot be checked. CDR3 length equals 13 residues. Per the germline V gene, CDR1 is SNHLY and CDR2 is FYNNEI. CDR3 sequence: CASSVAGINEQFF.

This chain joins TRBV6-5 and TRBJ2-3. The CDR3 is 16 residues long. Germline values: CDR1 MNHEY, CDR2 SVGAGI. The CDR3 region is CASSSFGGTSTDTQYF.

The V gene is TRBV30, the J gene TRBJ2-1; TCRdb lists TRBD2, though no DNA is available to test this call. The germline gives CDR1 GTSNPN, CDR2 SVGIG (reference sequence). The CDR3 length is 12 residues. The CDR3 spells CAWDLSHGEQFF.

The chain combines TRBV18 with TRBJ2-4; TCRdb names TRBD1, which stays unverified in the absence of DNA. Germline CDR1 is KGHSH and CDR2 is LQKENI. This CDR3 is 14 amino acids long. CDR3 sequence: CASSPPDRGNIQYF.

This chain joins TRBV6-2 or TRBV6-3 and TRBJ2-2. Germline V gene lookup returns CDR1 MNHEY and CDR2 SVGEGT. The CDR3 runs to 14 residues. This chain's CDR3 is CASSYPRHTGELFF.

V gene TRBV27 combines with J gene TRBJ1-1; the TCRdb D gene call, TRBD1, has no DNA to confirm it. Germline values: CDR1 MNHEY, CDR2 SMNVEV (reference sequence). This CDR3 has 14 amino acids. The CDR3 here is CASSPGFMNTEAFF.